A selection of T cell receptor beta chains follows, all from one sample in a study of cytomegalovirus exposure and HLA in healthy donors. The assay was immunoSEQ multiplex PCR, and TCRdb's table has in-frame clones only and misses some. The sample lists more than 95,000 clones, 70% to 90% seen once, with 1.5% to 2% in the top ten. Sequencing was done on a sample of PBMCs. The receptors were sampled from a woman aged 18-35 years in good health and CMV-seronegative. Both conserved end residues are part of each CDR3. The order of the fields is V gene, J gene, clone size, D gene, CDR3 DNA, CDR3 protein. A D gene is named only where the DNA matches it firmly. Clone size, where shown, is once, few, many, or a class for clones that have expanded.

V gene: TRBV2; J gene: TRBJ2-7; clone size: NA; D gene: NA; CDR3 DNA: TGTGCCAGCAGTCCAGTTGGGGCGAGGGAGCAGTACTTC; CDR3 protein: CASSPVGAREQYF
V gene: TRBV1; J gene: TRBJ2-7; clone size: NA; D gene: NA; CDR3 DNA: TGCACCAGCAGCCAGGGCCAGAAAGTCCACGAGCAGTACTTC; CDR3 protein: CTSSQGQKVHEQYF
V gene: TRBV9; J gene: TRBJ2-7; clone size: NA; D gene: TRBD2; CDR3 DNA: TGTGCCAGCAGCCCAAAAGCCTCTAGCGGGACTTCCTACGAGCAGTACTTC; CDR3 protein: CASSPKASSGTSYEQYF
V gene: TRBV6-1; J gene: TRBJ2-5; clone size: NA; D gene: NA; CDR3 DNA: TGTGCCAGCAGTGAAAGAGGGTCTGTGGAGACCCAGTACTTC; CDR3 protein: CASSERGSVETQYF
V gene: TRBV6-6; J gene: TRBJ2-5; clone size: NA; D gene: TRBD2; CDR3 DNA: TGTGCCAGCACGGGACTAGCGGGGGAATGGGAGACCCAGTACTTC; CDR3 protein: CASTGLAGEWETQYF
V gene: TRBV5-1; J gene: TRBJ1-2; clone size: NA; D gene: TRBD1; CDR3 DNA: TGCGCCAGCAGCTGGGGGACAGCCACGGCGGACTATGGCTACACCTTC; CDR3 protein: CASSWGTATADYGYTF
V gene: TRBV19; J gene: TRBJ2-1; clone size: NA; D gene: TRBD2; CDR3 DNA: TGTGCCAGTAGTATGACTAGCGGGAGTTCTGGTGAGCAGTTCTTC; CDR3 protein: CASSMTSGSSGEQFF
V gene: TRBV5-4; J gene: TRBJ1-4; clone size: NA; D gene: TRBD1; CDR3 DNA: TGTGCCAGCAGCATGGGGCCAGGGGGCTTTGAAAAACTGTTTTTT; CDR3 protein: CASSMGPGGFEKLFF
V gene: TRBV5-4; J gene: TRBJ2-1; clone size: few; D gene: NA; CDR3 DNA: TGTGCCAGCAGCCTTTCCCGCAATGAGCAGTTCTTC; CDR3 protein: CASSLSRNEQFF
V gene: TRBV18; J gene: TRBJ2-7; clone size: NA; D gene: TRBD1; CDR3 DNA: TGTGCCAGCTCCCGCGGACAGGGAGGTGACGAGCAGTACTTC; CDR3 protein: CASSRGQGGDEQYF
V gene: TRBV2; J gene: TRBJ2-2; clone size: NA; D gene: TRBD2; CDR3 DNA: TGTGCCAGCAGTTCACTAGCGGGAGGTTCCGGGGAGCTGTTTTTT; CDR3 protein: CASSSLAGGSGELFF
V gene: TRBV19; J gene: TRBJ2-7; clone size: once; D gene: NA; CDR3 DNA: TGTGCCAGTAGTATAATACCCGGAGAAACCTACGAGCAGTACTTC; CDR3 protein: CASSIIPGETYEQYF
V gene: TRBV10-1; J gene: TRBJ2-1; clone size: few; D gene: NA; CDR3 DNA: TGCGCCAGCAGTCGCCCTCCAGAAATTAAGATCACCTACAATGAGCAGTTCTTC; CDR3 protein: CASSRPPEIKITYNEQFF
V gene: TRBV19; J gene: TRBJ2-2; clone size: NA; D gene: TRBD1; CDR3 DNA: TGTGCCAGTAACATACAGGGGTTCGGGGAGCTGTTTTTT; CDR3 protein: CASNIQGFGELFF
V gene: TRBV28; J gene: TRBJ1-2; clone size: NA; D gene: NA; CDR3 DNA: TGTGCCAGCACCCCTAGGGACATCTATGGCTACACCTTC; CDR3 protein: CASTPRDIYGYTF
V gene: TRBV28; J gene: TRBJ2-7; clone size: NA; D gene: NA; CDR3 DNA: TGTGCCAGCAGTACACAGTACGAGCAGTACTTC; CDR3 protein: CASSTQYEQYF
V gene: TRBV5-6; J gene: TRBJ2-7; clone size: NA; D gene: NA; CDR3 DNA: TGTGCCAGCAGCATAAATTTCGAGCAGTACTTC; CDR3 protein: CASSINFEQYF
V gene: TRBV13; J gene: TRBJ1-2; clone size: NA; D gene: TRBD1; CDR3 DNA: TGTGCCAGCAGCCGCGGGGGAGACAGGGGGAACTATGGCTACACCTTC; CDR3 protein: CASSRGGDRGNYGYTF
V gene: TRBV5-6; J gene: TRBJ2-7; clone size: once; D gene: NA; CDR3 DNA: TGTGCCAGCAGCTTGGTTGAGGAACGCGAGCAGTACTTC; CDR3 protein: CASSLVEEREQYF